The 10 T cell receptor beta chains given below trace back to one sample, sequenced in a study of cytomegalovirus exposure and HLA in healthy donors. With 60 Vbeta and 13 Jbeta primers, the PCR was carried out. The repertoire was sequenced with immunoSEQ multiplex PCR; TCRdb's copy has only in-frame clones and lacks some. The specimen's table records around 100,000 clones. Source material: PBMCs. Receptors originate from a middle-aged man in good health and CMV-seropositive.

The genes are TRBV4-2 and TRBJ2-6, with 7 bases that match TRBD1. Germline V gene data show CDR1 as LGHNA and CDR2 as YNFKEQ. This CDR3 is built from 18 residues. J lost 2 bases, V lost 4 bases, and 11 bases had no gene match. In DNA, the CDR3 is TGTGCCAGCAGCCCACAGACAGGGATTCTTACTGGGGCCAACGTCCTGACTTTC. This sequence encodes CASSPQTGILTGANVLTF.

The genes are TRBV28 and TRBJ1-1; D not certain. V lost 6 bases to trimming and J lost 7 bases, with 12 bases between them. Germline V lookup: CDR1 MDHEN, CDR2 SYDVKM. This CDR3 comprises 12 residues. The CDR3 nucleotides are TGTGCCAGCAGCCCTCAAGCGGGTGAAGCTTTCTTT. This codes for CASSPQAGEAFF.

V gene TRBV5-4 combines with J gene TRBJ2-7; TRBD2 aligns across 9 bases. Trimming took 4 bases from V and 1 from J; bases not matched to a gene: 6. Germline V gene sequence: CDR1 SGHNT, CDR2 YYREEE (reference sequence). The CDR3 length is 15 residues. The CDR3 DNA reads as TGTGCCAGCAGCATTAGCGGGAGTGGATCCTACGAGCAGTACTTC. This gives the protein CASSISGSGSYEQYF.

CDR3 loop: CASTPGDRGYEQYF. The CDR3 region has the DNA TGCGCCAGCACCCCAGGTGACAGGGGCTACGAGCAGTACTTC. The chain is built from TRBV5-1 and TRBJ2-7; 8 bases fit TRBD1. CDR3 length equals 14 residues. CDR1 SGHRS and CDR2 YFSETQ come from the germline V gene. The ends lost 6 bases at V and 3 bases at J; junction bases unmatched: 8.

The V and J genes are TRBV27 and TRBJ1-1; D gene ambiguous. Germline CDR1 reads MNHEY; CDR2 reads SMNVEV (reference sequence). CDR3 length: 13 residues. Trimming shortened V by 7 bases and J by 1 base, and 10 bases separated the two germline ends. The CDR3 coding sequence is TGTGCCAGCAAGGGAGGCTCGAACACTGAAGCTTTCTTT. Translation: CASKGGSNTEAFF.

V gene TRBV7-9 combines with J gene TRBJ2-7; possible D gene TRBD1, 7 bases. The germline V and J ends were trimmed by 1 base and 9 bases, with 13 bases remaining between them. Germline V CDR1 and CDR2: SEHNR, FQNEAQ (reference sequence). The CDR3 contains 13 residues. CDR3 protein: CASSLVGQGGQYF. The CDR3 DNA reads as TGTGCCAGCAGCTTAGTTGGGCAGGGGGGGCAGTACTTC.

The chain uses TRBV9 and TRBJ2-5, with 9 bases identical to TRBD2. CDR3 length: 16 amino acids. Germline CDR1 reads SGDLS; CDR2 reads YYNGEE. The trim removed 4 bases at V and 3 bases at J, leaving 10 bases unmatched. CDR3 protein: CASSPKVLAGKETQYF. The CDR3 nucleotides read TGTGCCAGCAGCCCAAAGGTGCTAGCGGGAAAAGAGACCCAGTACTTC.

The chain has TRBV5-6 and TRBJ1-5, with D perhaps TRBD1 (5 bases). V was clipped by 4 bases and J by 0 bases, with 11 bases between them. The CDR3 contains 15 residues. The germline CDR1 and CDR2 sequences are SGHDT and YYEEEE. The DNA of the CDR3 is TGTGCCAGCAGCCCGTGGGGGGGTAGCAATCAGCCCCAGCATTTT. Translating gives CASSPWGGSNQPQHF.

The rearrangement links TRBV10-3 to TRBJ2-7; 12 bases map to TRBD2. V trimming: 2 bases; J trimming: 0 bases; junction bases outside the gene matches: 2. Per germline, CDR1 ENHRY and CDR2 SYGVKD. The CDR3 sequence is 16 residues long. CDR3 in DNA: TGTGCCATCAGTGAGGGACTAGCGGGAAGCTCCTACGAGCAGTACTTC. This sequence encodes CAISEGLAGSSYEQYF.

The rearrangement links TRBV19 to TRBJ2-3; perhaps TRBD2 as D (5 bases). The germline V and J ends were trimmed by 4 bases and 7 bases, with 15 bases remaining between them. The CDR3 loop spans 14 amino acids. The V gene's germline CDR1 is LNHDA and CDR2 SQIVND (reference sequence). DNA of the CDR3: TGTGCCAGTAGTACGTCGGGATTTGGTAATACGCAGTATTTT. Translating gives CASSTSGFGNTQYF.